A selection of T cell receptor beta chains follows, all from one sample in a study of T cells after yellow fever vaccination. TCRdb reanalysed the 5' RACE reads using MiXCR and keeps one entry per CDR3 protein. The top ten clones hold 18% of a sample with about 350,000 distinct CDR3 sequences, 9.5% to 13% of them seen once. The specimen comprised PBMCs, sampled on the day of the first yellow fever vaccination. The receptors originated from a man younger than 30 who received the YFV17D yellow fever vaccine. Each CDR3 is given with its conserved first and last residue. The order of the fields is clone size, D gene, J gene, V gene, CDR3 DNA, CDR3 protein. D genes are given only for firm matches. Clone sizes are given selectively: once, few, many, or a class where the clone is expanded.

size: few; D: .; J: TRBJ1-1; V: TRBV7-9; DNA: TGTGCCAGCAGCCTCGCCCATCCAGAGGCTTTCTTT; CDR3: CASSLAHPEAFF
size: few; D: .; J: TRBJ2-4; V: TRBV6-1; DNA: TGTGCCAGCACCTCGGGGGGCCTGGCCAAAAACATTCAGTACTTC; CDR3: CASTSGGLAKNIQYF
size: .; D: .; J: TRBJ2-5; V: TRBV7-9; DNA: TGTGCCAGCAGCTTAGAGGAGCGGCGAGAGACCCAGTACTTC; CDR3: CASSLEERRETQYF
size: .; D: .; J: TRBJ2-3; V: TRBV6-1; DNA: TGTGCCAGCAAACTAGGAAACACAGATACGCAGTATTTT; CDR3: CASKLGNTDTQYF
size: many; D: .; J: TRBJ2-1; V: TRBV12-3/TRBV12-4; DNA: TGTGCCAGCACTTCTCCAGGAGGTGAGCAGTTCTTC; CDR3: CASTSPGGEQFF
size: few; D: .; J: TRBJ2-3; V: TRBV5-1; DNA: TGCGCCAGCGCGATCGAGCCGGTGAACACAGATACGCAGTATTTT; CDR3: CASAIEPVNTDTQYF
size: .; D: .; J: TRBJ1-2; V: TRBV6-1; DNA: TGTGCCAGCACTCTAACGTACGGGGGCAATGGCTACACCTTC; CDR3: CASTLTYGGNGYTF
size: .; D: TRBD1; J: TRBJ1-4; V: TRBV7-8; DNA: TGTGCCAGCAGCGAACAGGGGGCAATTACCTTTAATGAAAAACTGTTTTTT; CDR3: CASSEQGAITFNEKLFF
size: .; D: TRBD1; J: TRBJ1-2; V: TRBV10-3; DNA: TGTGCCATCAGTGGAGGGGGCGAAGCTGGCTACACCTTC; CDR3: CAISGGGEAGYTF
size: many; D: TRBD1; J: TRBJ2-2; V: TRBV27; DNA: TGTGCCAGCAGACCCCTAACAGGGGTGGTCACCGGGGAGCTGTTTTTT; CDR3: CASRPLTGVVTGELFF
size: .; D: TRBD1; J: TRBJ2-3; V: TRBV28; DNA: TGTGCCAGCGGCGGACAGGGACCAGATACGCAGTATTTT; CDR3: CASGGQGPDTQYF
size: .; D: TRBD1; J: TRBJ2-2; V: TRBV24-1; DNA: TGTGCCACCAGTGGCCGGACAGGCCCGAACACCGGGGAGCTGTTTTTT; CDR3: CATSGRTGPNTGELFF
size: few; D: .; J: TRBJ1-2; V: TRBV6-2/TRBV6-3; DNA: TGTGCCAGCAGCCAGCCACTCAACTATGGCTACACCTTC; CDR3: CASSQPLNYGYTF
size: few; D: TRBD1; J: TRBJ1-6; V: TRBV7-2; DNA: TGTGCCAGCAGAACGGGACAGTTTCTTTCACCCCTCCACTTT; CDR3: CASRTGQFLSPLHF
size: few; D: .; J: TRBJ1-2; V: TRBV6-5; DNA: TGTGCCAGCAGTTACTCCACCGTATCCAACTATGGCTACACCTTC; CDR3: CASSYSTVSNYGYTF
size: few; D: .; J: TRBJ2-3; V: TRBV9; DNA: TGTGCCAGCAGCACCAGGGGGGTTTTCACAGATACGCAGTATTTT; CDR3: CASSTRGVFTDTQYF
size: few; D: .; J: TRBJ2-1; V: TRBV4-1; DNA: TGCGCCAGCAGCCAAAGGGGCAAGGCGGCCCCCGGGACCCACAATGAGCAGTTCTTC; CDR3: CASSQRGKAAPGTHNEQFF
size: .; D: TRBD1; J: TRBJ1-1; V: TRBV6-5; DNA: TGTGCCAGCAGTTACCGGACAGGGGGTACTACTGAAGCTTTCTTT; CDR3: CASSYRTGGTTEAFF
size: few; D: .; J: TRBJ2-5; V: TRBV28; DNA: TGTGCCAGCAGTCCATTGACAGTTCAAGAGACCCAGTACTTC; CDR3: CASSPLTVQETQYF
size: few; D: TRBD1; J: TRBJ1-6; V: TRBV18; DNA: TGTGCCAGCTCTCCCGAACAGGGGGCGGAATTTGCCTCACCCCTCCACTTT; CDR3: CASSPEQGAEFASPLHF
size: .; D: TRBD2; J: TRBJ2-3; V: TRBV10-3; DNA: TGTGCCATCAGTCGGGGGGGCAACACAGATACGCAGTATTTT; CDR3: CAISRGGNTDTQYF
size: .; D: TRBD2; J: TRBJ2-1; V: TRBV6-2/TRBV6-3; DNA: TGTGCCAGCAGTTACGATCTAGCGGGGGGGTACAATGAGCAGTTCTTC; CDR3: CASSYDLAGGYNEQFF
size: once; D: TRBD1; J: TRBJ2-3; V: TRBV5-1; DNA: TGCGCCAGCAGCTTGGCCTGGAGGGACAGGGACACAGATACGCAGTATTTT; CDR3: CASSLAWRDRDTDTQYF
size: few; D: .; J: TRBJ2-1; V: TRBV5-1; DNA: TGCGCCAGCAGCGAACGGGGGGCTAGGAATGAGCAGTTCTTC; CDR3: CASSERGARNEQFF
size: .; D: .; J: TRBJ2-3; V: TRBV15; DNA: TGTGCCACCAGCAGAATAGGGGATACGCAGTATTTT; CDR3: CATSRIGDTQYF
size: .; D: .; J: TRBJ1-1; V: TRBV6-5; DNA: TGTGCCAGCAGTTCTGCTGCAGGGGAGGACACTGAAGCTTTCTTT; CDR3: CASSSAAGEDTEAFF
size: few; D: TRBD2; J: TRBJ2-2; V: TRBV6-1; DNA: TGTGCCAGCAGCCAAGGACTAGCGGGGTCCGGGGAGCTGTTTTTT; CDR3: CASSQGLAGSGELFF
size: few; D: .; J: TRBJ1-6; V: TRBV20-1; DNA: TGCAGTGCTACTCGATCGGCGAGCTCCTATAATTCACCCCTCCACTTT; CDR3: CSATRSASSYNSPLHF
size: .; D: .; J: TRBJ1-1; V: TRBV6-5; DNA: TGTGCCAGCAGTTACTCCCGGGGTAGGACTGAAGCTTTCTTT; CDR3: CASSYSRGRTEAFF
size: .; D: TRBD2; J: TRBJ2-5; V: TRBV7-2; DNA: TGTGCCAGCAGCTTTTCTAGCGGGGGGGCCGGGGGGACCCAGTACTTC; CDR3: CASSFSSGGAGGTQYF
size: few; D: .; J: TRBJ1-5; V: TRBV10-3; DNA: TGTGCCATCAGTGGGTCCTCGGGGGAAGGTGGGCCCCAGCATTTT; CDR3: CAISGSSGEGGPQHF
size: .; D: .; J: TRBJ1-4; V: TRBV28; DNA: TGTGCCAGCAGAACCCCGACACCAACTAATGAAAAACTGTTTTTT; CDR3: CASRTPTPTNEKLFF
size: .; D: TRBD1; J: TRBJ1-1; V: TRBV5-1; DNA: TGCGCCAGCAGCGAGACAGGGTTGAACACTGAAGCTTTCTTT; CDR3: CASSETGLNTEAFF
size: few; D: TRBD1; J: TRBJ2-1; V: TRBV5-1; DNA: TGCGCCAGCAGCCCCGACAGGGGTAGGAACAATGAGCAGTTCTTC; CDR3: CASSPDRGRNNEQFF
size: few; D: TRBD2; J: TRBJ2-5; V: TRBV5-1; DNA: TGCGCCAGCAGGTCTAGCGGGGGTCAAGAGACCCAGTACTTC; CDR3: CASRSSGGQETQYF
size: .; D: .; J: TRBJ2-1; V: TRBV11-2; DNA: TGTGCCTCAACAGGGTGGGATGAGCAGTTCTTC; CDR3: CASTGWDEQFF
size: .; D: .; J: TRBJ1-4; V: TRBV27; DNA: TGTGCCAGCAGAAGCGCAACTAATGAAAAACTGTTTTTT; CDR3: CASRSATNEKLFF
size: few; D: TRBD1; J: TRBJ2-3; V: TRBV10-3; DNA: TGTGCCATCAGTGAAACAGGGGTGGATACGCAGTATTTT; CDR3: CAISETGVDTQYF
size: many; D: .; J: TRBJ2-3; V: TRBV30; DNA: TGTGCCTGGAGTGTACGGTCGGCAGATACGCAGTATTTT; CDR3: CAWSVRSADTQYF
size: many; D: .; J: TRBJ2-1; V: TRBV5-1; DNA: TGCGCCAGCAGCTTGGCAGCTGGAAACTCCTACAATGAGCAGTTCTTC; CDR3: CASSLAAGNSYNEQFF
size: .; D: .; J: TRBJ2-3; V: TRBV5-5; DNA: TGTGCCAGCAGCCTCAATGGGGCGTGGGGGCAGGTAGATACGCAGTATTTT; CDR3: CASSLNGAWGQVDTQYF
size: .; D: TRBD2; J: TRBJ2-3; V: TRBV7-8; DNA: TGTGCCAGCAGCTTAGAGGCCAGCGGGGGTCCAGATACGCAGTATTTT; CDR3: CASSLEASGGPDTQYF
size: .; D: .; J: TRBJ2-7; V: TRBV7-9; DNA: TGTGCCAGCAGCCCGGGACGGATGAACTACGAGCAGTACTTC; CDR3: CASSPGRMNYEQYF